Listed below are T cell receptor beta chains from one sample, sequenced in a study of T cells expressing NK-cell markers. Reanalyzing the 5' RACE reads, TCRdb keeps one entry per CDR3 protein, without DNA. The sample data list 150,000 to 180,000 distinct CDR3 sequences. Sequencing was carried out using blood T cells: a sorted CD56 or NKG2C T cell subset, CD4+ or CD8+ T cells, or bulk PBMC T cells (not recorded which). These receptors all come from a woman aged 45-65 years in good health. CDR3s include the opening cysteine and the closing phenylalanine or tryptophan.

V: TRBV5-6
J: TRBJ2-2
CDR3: CASRATGTSATGELFF

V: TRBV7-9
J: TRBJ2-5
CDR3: CASSSTRDREAGETQYF

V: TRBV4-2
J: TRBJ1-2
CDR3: CASSQEFGGANYGYTF

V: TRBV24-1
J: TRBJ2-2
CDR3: CATSDLKGVDTGELFF

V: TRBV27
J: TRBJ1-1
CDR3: CASSPINRVRTEAFF

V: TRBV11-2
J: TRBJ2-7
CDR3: CASSFSTGPYEQYF

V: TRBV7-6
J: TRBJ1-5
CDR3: CASSLVQQTYSNQPQHF

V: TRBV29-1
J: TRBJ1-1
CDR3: CRVTGTANTEAFF

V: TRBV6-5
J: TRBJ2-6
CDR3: CASSSRTSSGANVLTF

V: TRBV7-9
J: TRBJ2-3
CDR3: CASSLAGETDTQYF

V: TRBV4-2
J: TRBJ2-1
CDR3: CASSQVLAGGPGNEQFF

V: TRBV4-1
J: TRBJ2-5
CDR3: CASSEPTSGSQETQYF

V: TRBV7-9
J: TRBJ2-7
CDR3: CASSADNYYEQYF

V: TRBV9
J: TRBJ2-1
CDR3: CASSVAGPSYSYNEQFF

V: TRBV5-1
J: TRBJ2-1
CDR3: CASSLIGGRAVPYNEQFF

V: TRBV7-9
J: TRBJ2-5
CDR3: CASSQEAGGVGQETQYF

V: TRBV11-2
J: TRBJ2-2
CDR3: CASSSGQGNTGELFF

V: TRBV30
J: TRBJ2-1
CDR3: CAWIAGIGPNEQFF

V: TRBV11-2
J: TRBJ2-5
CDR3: CASSLGRDFTVQETQYF

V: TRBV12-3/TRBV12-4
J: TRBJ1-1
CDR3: CASSLATGGRTEAFF

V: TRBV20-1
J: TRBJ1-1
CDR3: CSASRIHTEAFF

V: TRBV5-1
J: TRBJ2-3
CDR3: CASSAGGGSGDTQYF

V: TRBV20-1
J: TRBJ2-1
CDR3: CSAPRNRPGLAVYEQFF

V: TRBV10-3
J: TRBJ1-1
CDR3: CAIGVGGTNTEAFF

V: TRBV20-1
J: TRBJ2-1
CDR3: CSARDPEPPGQPRDEQFF